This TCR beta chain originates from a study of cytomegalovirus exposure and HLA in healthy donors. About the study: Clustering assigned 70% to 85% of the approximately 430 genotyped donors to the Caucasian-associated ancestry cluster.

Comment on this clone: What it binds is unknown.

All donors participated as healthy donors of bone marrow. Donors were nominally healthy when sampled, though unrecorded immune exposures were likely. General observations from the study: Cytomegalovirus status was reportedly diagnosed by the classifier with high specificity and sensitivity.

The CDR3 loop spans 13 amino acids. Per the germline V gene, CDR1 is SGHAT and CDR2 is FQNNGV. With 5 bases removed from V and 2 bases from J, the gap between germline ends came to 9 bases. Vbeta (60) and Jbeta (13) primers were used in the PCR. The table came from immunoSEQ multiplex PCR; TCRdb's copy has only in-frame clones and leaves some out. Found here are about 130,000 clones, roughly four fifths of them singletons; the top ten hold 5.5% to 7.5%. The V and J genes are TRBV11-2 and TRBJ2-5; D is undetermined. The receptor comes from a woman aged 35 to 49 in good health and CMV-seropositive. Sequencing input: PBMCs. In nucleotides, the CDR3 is TGTGCCAGCAGCCAAGACTTACAAGAGACCCAGTACTTC. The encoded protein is CASSQDLQETQYF.